This T cell receptor (beta chain) was sequenced for a study of shared clonotypes between healthy human individuals. Study-level results: Sequencing of the sorted subsets was shown by rarefaction to be incomplete despite large depth. Memory subsets generally showed lower estimated richness than naive subsets.

The junction had 6 bases not matched to a gene; V was cut back by 4 bases and J by 0 bases. The CDR3 is 16 residues long. Germline V CDR1 and CDR2: SGHRS, YFSETQ. As for this clone: Its specificity is not known.

The assay used deep level. Genomic DNA of each subset was evenly split across several immunoSEQ plates. The method was immunoSEQ multiplex PCR; TCRdb's version includes in-frame clones alone and lacks a portion of them. The sample has around 2,000,000 clones; 85% to 95% are singletons. This chain connects TRBV5-1 to TRBJ1-1; 10 bases line up with TRBD1. The sample consisted of naive CD4+ T cells sorted from blood. Stated subset: CD45RA+ positively selected. The sequence was obtained from a man younger than 30 in good health. CDR3 sequence reads: CASSKGQGVLNTEAFF. Written as DNA, the CDR3 is TGCGCCAGCAGCAAAGGACAGGGGGTGTTGAACACTGAAGCTTTCTTT.